This TCR beta chain was sequenced in a study of Graves' ophthalmopathy and Graves' hyperthyroidism. This clonotype was seen at least ten times. The target antigen is unknown. The study, taken as a whole, reports: A model built from 13 signatures distinguished ophthalmopathy from stable hyperthyroidism with approximately 90% sensitivity and approximately 81% specificity.

Amplification targeted the TCR beta CDR3 regions, with RNA transcripts as the source material. The first-round RT-PCR employed HTBI primers together with the Qiagen OneStep RT-PCR kit. A multiplex PCR was then performed as the second round. Using its own MiXCR run on the multiplex PCR reads, TCRdb lists one record per CDR3 protein. The profile shows roughly 39,000 distinct CDR3 sequences, roughly 50% of them singletons. The germline V gene encodes CDR1 SQVTM and CDR2 ANQGSEA. The CDR3 is 15 residues long. The ends were cut back, 4 bases at V and 5 bases at J, with 17 bases in the middle. No ophthalmopathy within 18 months of follow-up signified stable hyperthyroidism. Other autoimmune diseases, uncontrolled infections, pregnancy or lactation ruled patients out of participation. As diagnostic evidence, clinical symptoms, serum thyroxine, TRAb, thyroid ultrasound and orbital computed tomography were relied upon.

Specimen: peripheral blood. The gene calls are TRBV29-1 and TRBJ2-2; D perhaps matches TRBD1 (6 bases). The sequence was collected from an adult woman with stable Graves' hyperthyroidism. CDR3 bases: TGCAGCGTTGTGGGGCGGACAGAGTCAACCGGGGAGCTGTTTTTT. Protein product: CSVVGRTESTGELFF.